This TCR beta chain derives from a study of T cells in Graves' hyperthyroidism and ophthalmopathy. V was cut by 5 bases and J by 3 bases, with 7 bases left in between. This CDR3 is 12 amino acids long. Looked up from germline, CDR1 is SGHVT and CDR2 is SQSDAQ. The CDR3 regions of TCR beta were amplified from RNA transcripts. The TCR CDR3 first-round RT-PCR relied on the HTBI primer set. TCRdb re-called the multiplex PCR reads through MiXCR, storing one row per CDR3 protein. This table has over 650,000 distinct CDR3 sequences, about 45% appearing once. Diagnostic assessment was based on clinical symptoms, serum thyroxine and TRAb, thyroid ultrasound and orbital computed tomography.

Sequencing was performed on peripheral blood or thyroid tissue (not recorded which). The source is an adult man with Graves' disease, either hyperthyroidism or ophthalmopathy (not recorded which). This sequence joins TRBV7-4 and TRBJ2-5; no clear D. This CDR3 reads CASSQDKETQYF. In nucleotides, the CDR3 is TGTGCCAGCAGCCAAGATAAAGAGACCCAGTACTTC.